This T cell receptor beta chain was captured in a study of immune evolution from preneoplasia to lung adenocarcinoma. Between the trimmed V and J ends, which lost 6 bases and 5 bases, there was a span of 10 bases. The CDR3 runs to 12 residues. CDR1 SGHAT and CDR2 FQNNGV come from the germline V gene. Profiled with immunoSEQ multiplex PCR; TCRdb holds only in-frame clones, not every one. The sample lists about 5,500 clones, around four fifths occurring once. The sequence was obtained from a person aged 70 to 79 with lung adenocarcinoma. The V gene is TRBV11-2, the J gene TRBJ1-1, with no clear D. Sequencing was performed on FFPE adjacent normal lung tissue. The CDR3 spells CASRLGQTEAFF. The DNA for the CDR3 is TGTGCCAGCAGACTAGGGCAGACTGAAGCTTTCTTT. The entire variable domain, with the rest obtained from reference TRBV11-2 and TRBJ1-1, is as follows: EAGVAQSPRYKIIEKRQSVAFWCNPISGHATLYWYQQILGQGPKLLIQFQNNGVVDDSQLPKDRFSAERLKGVDSTLKIQPAKLEDSAVYLCASRLGQTEAFFGQGTRLTVV.